Shown below are 23 T cell receptor beta chains from a single sample sequenced in a study of early T cells in non-severe SARS-CoV-2 infection. Each CDR3 protein is one row after TCRdb ran MiXCR on the 5' RACE reads. The data hold 87,000 or so distinct CDR3 sequences, with around 13% observed a single time. The specimen was whole blood. These receptors all come from an adult who was a healthcare worker with PCR-confirmed SARS-CoV-2 infection or an uninfected control (not recorded which).

This clonotype was counted a few times. The genes are TRBV14 and TRBJ1-3; the D is unclear. CDR1 and CDR2 (germline): SGHDN, FVKESK. The CDR3 totals 12 residues. Deletions cut 6 bases from V and 3 bases from J, with 6 bases between. In nucleotides, the CDR3 is TGTGCCAGCAGTCGGATTGGAAACACCATATATTTT. Translation: CASSRIGNTIYF.

The chain combines TRBV12-3 or TRBV12-4 with TRBJ2-1, with TRBD1 matching 7 bases. CDR3 length: 15 amino acids. Unmatched junction bases numbered 3, after V lost 0 bases and J lost 4 bases. As DNA, the CDR3 is TGTGCCAGCAGTTTAGCGGGGGACAGATACAATGAGCAGTTCTTC. Residues: CASSLAGDRYNEQFF.

As for this clonotype: A single base separates this from a much larger clone, so it may be a read error. The V call is TRBV7-9, the J call TRBJ2-7; weak D call: TRBD1 (6 bases). From germline, CDR1 is SEHNR and CDR2 FQNEAQ (reference sequence). This CDR3 comprises 16 residues. Trimming took off 4 bases at V and 4 bases at J, with 20 bases between the two ends. CDR3 in DNA: TGTGCCAGCAGCTCTATGGCGGCTGGCAGGGGTTACGAGCAGTACTTC. This encodes CASSSMAAGRGYEQYF.

This clonotype was counted a few times. The chain combines TRBV27 with TRBJ1-1, with D hard to call. Germline V CDR1 and CDR2: MNHEY, SMNVEV (reference sequence). The CDR3 is made up of 15 amino acids. Between the trimmed V and J ends, which lost 3 bases and 8 bases, there was a span of 19 bases. CDR3 coding DNA: TGTGCCAGCAGTTTGGTTTTTACCCACACCCAGGAAGCTTTCTTT. This encodes CASSLVFTHTQEAFF.

This clonotype was observed many times. The junction and the germline gene differ at one end; a read error may be behind it. The chain couples TRBV7-7 to TRBJ2-1, with TRBD1 identical over 8 bases. CDR1 and CDR2 from the germline V gene are SSHAT and FNYEAQ (reference sequence). This CDR3 has 12 residues. Written as DNA, the CDR3 is TGTGCTAGCAGCCCAGGGGGCAGTGAGCAGTTCTTC. As protein: CASSPGGSEQFF.

This clonotype was counted ten times or more. CDR3 sequence reads: CASSPGLALGVEQFF. CDR3 DNA sequence: TGTGCCAGCTCACCGGGACTAGCCCTCGGAGTTGAGCAGTTCTTC. The V gene is TRBV18, the J gene TRBJ2-1; TRBD2 matches at 9 bases. The CDR3 totals 15 residues. V dropped 3 bases and J dropped 9; count of bases not matched to a gene: 9. CDR1 KGHSH and CDR2 LQKENI come from the germline V gene.

In its sample, this clonotype was seen a few times. The V gene is TRBV5-4, the J gene TRBJ1-2; a weak D match, TRBD1 (5 bases). This CDR3 comprises 15 residues. The V and J ends lost 2 bases and 7 bases respectively, with 18 bases between them. Germline lookup yields CDR1 SGHNT and CDR2 YYREEE (reference sequence). CDR3 bases: TGTGCCAGCAGCTTTGGTCCTACAGGTTTTCTTGGCTACACCTTC. Translated: CASSFGPTGFLGYTF.

This clonotype has just a few counts. The gene calls are TRBV28 and TRBJ2-5; 7 bases align to TRBD2. V gave up 8 bases and J gave up 6 bases; unmatched junction bases: 12. The germline V gene has CDR1 MDHEN and CDR2 SYDVKM. CDR3 length equals 14 residues. CDR3: CASSGGGGWKTQYF. The CDR3 nucleotides read TGTGCCAGCTCCGGAGGCGGGGGTTGGAAGACCCAGTACTTC.

The chain uses TRBV11-2 and TRBJ2-7; 9 positions match TRBD1. CDR1 and CDR2 (germline): SGHAT, FQNNGV. V trimming: 4 bases; J trimming: 6 bases; junction bases outside the gene matches: 4. The CDR3 extends over 13 amino acids. The CDR3 bases are TGTGCCAGCAGCTGGGGACAGGGAGGCGAGCAGTACTTC. This sequence encodes CASSWGQGGEQYF.

The sample holds many counts of this clonotype. The chain recombines TRBV28 with TRBJ2-7; the match to TRBD1 covers 10 bases. Losses at the gene ends were 5 bases for V and 5 bases for J; bases not matched to a gene: 6. The CDR3 is 14 residues long. Germline-derived CDR1 and CDR2 are MDHEN and SYDVKM. The CDR3 loop is CASSITGTGDEQYF. CDR3 coding DNA: TGTGCCAGCAGTATTACCGGGACAGGGGACGAGCAGTACTTC.

This chain uses TRBV29-1 with TRBJ2-5; 8 bases match TRBD2. Trimming removed 3 bases from V and 1 base from J; junction bases left unmatched: 7. Germline CDR1 SQVTM, CDR2 ANQGSEA. There are 15 residues in the CDR3. The CDR3 region is CSVEGGLALQETQYF. CDR3 nucleotide sequence: TGCAGCGTTGAGGGAGGACTAGCCCTCCAAGAGACCCAGTACTTC.

This clonotype was seen more than once but under ten times. V and J are TRBV24-1 and TRBJ1-1; D gene unclear. This CDR3 comprises 13 residues. Germline V gene data show CDR1 as KGHDR and CDR2 as SFDVKD. Trimming removed 9 bases at V and 3 bases at J, with 13 bases between. CDR3 region: CATGGLGDTEAFF. The CDR3 nucleotides are TGTGCCACCGGAGGGCTTGGGGACACTGAAGCTTTCTTT.

This clonotype was detected many times. DNA of the CDR3: TGTGCCAGCAGTTTTAGCGGGGAGCTGTTTTTT. It translates to CASSFSGELFF. The chain combines TRBV12-3 or TRBV12-4 with TRBJ2-2; no clear D gene. The CDR3 extends over 11 amino acids. V gave up 3 bases and J gave up 7 bases, with 3 bases separating them.

This rearrangement joins TRBV20-1 to TRBJ2-3; 9 bases line up with TRBD2. Losses at the gene ends were 0 bases for V and 3 bases for J; bases not matched to a gene: 7. CDR3 length: 16 amino acids. Germline values: CDR1 DFQATT, CDR2 SNEGSKA (reference sequence). The CDR3, as DNA: TGCAGTGCTAGAGAGCATCCGGGACTAGCAACAGATACGCAGTATTTT. As protein: CSAREHPGLATDTQYF.

This clonotype occurred a few times. J is TRBJ1-5 and V is TRBV19, with TRBD1 as a possible D gene (5 bases). This CDR3 is built from 13 residues. CDR1 and CDR2 (germline): LNHDA, SQIVND (reference sequence). Trimming pared 11 bases from V and 4 bases from J, leaving 15 bases between. For the CDR3, the DNA is TGTGCCGCCTTGGGGGAAGGTAATCAGCCCCAGCATTTT. It specifies CAALGEGNQPQHF.

The V and J genes are TRBV15 and TRBJ2-1, with TRBD1 matching over 12 bases. Germline CDR1 and CDR2: LNHNV and YYDKDF (reference sequence). Trimming took 5 bases from V and 10 from J; bases not matched to a gene: 9. The CDR3 totals 15 residues. CDR3 nucleotide sequence: TGTGCCACCAGCGAGGGACAGGGGGCTTTGTTGGAGCAGTTCTTC. Translation gives CATSEGQGALLEQFF.

This clonotype was observed at least ten times. V is TRBV30 and J is TRBJ2-3; tentative D call: TRBD1 (7 bases). The V gene's germline CDR1 is GTSNPN and CDR2 SVGIG (reference sequence). The CDR3 totals 14 residues. The ends were cut back, 8 bases at V and 5 bases at J, with 20 bases in the middle. DNA of the CDR3: TGTGCCCAGACCCCAGGGGGAGGTAGAGATACGCAGTATTTT. Its translation is CAQTPGGGRDTQYF.

This clonotype was detected a few times. The V gene is TRBV11-2, the J gene TRBJ1-6; 8 bases map to TRBD1. Germline V gene data show CDR1 as SGHAT and CDR2 as FQNNGV. Trimming at V came to 6 bases and at J to 7 bases, leaving 8 bases not matched to a gene. This CDR3 has 15 amino acids. The CDR3 DNA reads TGTGCCAGCAGGTACCCGGGACAGGTGAATTCACCCCTCCACTTT. Its protein product is CASRYPGQVNSPLHF.

This clonotype has just a few counts. The chain employs TRBV7-2 and TRBJ1-1; D unclear. Per germline, CDR1 SGHTA and CDR2 FQGNSA. The ends were cut back, 2 bases at V and 0 bases at J, with 7 bases in the middle. The CDR3 is 14 residues long. CDR3 sequence (DNA): TGTGCCAGCAGCTTACGTGTCGTGAACACTGAAGCTTTCTTT. Its protein is CASSLRVVNTEAFF.

This chain uses TRBV7-2 with TRBJ1-2, with TRBD1 identical over 9 bases. Germline values: CDR1 SGHTA, CDR2 FQGNSA. This CDR3 has 13 amino acids. V lost 5 bases and J lost 6; bases outside the gene matches: 4. In DNA, the CDR3 is TGTGCCAGCAGCCCCCGACAGGGGGATGGCTACACCTTC. It codes for CASSPRQGDGYTF. The variable domain in full, with the rest retrieved from reference TRBV7-2 and TRBJ1-2, is GAGVSQSPSNKVTEKGKDVELRCDPISGHTALYWYRQSLGQGLEFLIYFQGNSAPDKSGLPSDRFSAERTGGSVSTLTIQRTQQEDSAVYLCASSPRQGDGYTFGSGTRLTVV.

The chain uses TRBV29-1 and TRBJ2-1; D unresolved. The ends were cut back, 7 bases at V and 0 bases at J, with 13 bases in the middle. Germline V gives CDR1 SQVTM, CDR2 ANQGSEA. There are 14 residues in the CDR3. In nucleotides, the CDR3 is TGCAGCGGTCTGAGAGATAGCTCCTACAATGAGCAGTTCTTC. Encoded protein: CSGLRDSSYNEQFF.

The rearrangement joins TRBV29-1 to TRBJ2-2; TRBD2 is a possible D gene (6 bases). Trimming removed 6 bases at V and 6 bases at J, with 11 bases between. This CDR3 spans 12 amino acids. The germline V gene encodes CDR1 SQVTM and CDR2 ANQGSEA. CDR3 DNA: TGCAGCGTGAGCAGGGAGGCCGGGGAGCTGTTTTTT. Translating gives CSVSREAGELFF.

This clonotype was counted many times. This rearrangement joins TRBV7-9 to TRBJ1-2; the match to TRBD1 covers 8 bases. The CDR3 length is 12 residues. Germline loops: CDR1 SEHNR, CDR2 FQNEAQ (reference sequence). Unmatched junction bases numbered 3, after V lost 2 bases and J lost 10 bases. CDR3 in DNA: TGTGCCAGCAGCTTACAGGGGGCATCCTACACCTTC. Its translation is CASSLQGASYTF.